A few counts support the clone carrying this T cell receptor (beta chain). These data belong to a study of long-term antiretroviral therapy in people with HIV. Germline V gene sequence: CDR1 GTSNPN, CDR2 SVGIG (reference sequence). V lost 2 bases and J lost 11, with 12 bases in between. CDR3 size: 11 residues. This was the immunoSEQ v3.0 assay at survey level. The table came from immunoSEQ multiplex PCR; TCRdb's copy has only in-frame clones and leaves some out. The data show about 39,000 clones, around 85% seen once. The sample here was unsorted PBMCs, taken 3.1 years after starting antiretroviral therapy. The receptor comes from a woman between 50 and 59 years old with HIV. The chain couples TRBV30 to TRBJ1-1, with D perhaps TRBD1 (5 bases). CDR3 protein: CAWSLGGGAFF. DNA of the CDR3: TGTGCCTGGAGTCTCGGGGGTGGGGCTTTCTTT.